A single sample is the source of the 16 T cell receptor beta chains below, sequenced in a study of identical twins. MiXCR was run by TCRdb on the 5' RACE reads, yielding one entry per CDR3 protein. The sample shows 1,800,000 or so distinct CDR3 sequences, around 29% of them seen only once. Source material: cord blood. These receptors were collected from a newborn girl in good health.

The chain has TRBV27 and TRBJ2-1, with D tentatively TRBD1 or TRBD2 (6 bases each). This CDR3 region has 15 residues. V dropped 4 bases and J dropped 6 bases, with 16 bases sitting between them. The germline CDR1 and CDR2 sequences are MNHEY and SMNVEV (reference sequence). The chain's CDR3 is CASSSKGGDGNEQFF. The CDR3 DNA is TGTGCCAGCAGTTCAAAGGGGGGTGACGGCAATGAGCAGTTCTTC.

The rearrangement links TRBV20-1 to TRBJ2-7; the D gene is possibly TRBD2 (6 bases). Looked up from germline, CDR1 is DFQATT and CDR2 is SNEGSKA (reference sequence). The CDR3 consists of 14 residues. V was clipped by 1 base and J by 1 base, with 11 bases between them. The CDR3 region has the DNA TGCAGTGCTAGAGGATTCGGGGGTTCCTACGAGCAGTACTTC. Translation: CSARGFGGSYEQYF.

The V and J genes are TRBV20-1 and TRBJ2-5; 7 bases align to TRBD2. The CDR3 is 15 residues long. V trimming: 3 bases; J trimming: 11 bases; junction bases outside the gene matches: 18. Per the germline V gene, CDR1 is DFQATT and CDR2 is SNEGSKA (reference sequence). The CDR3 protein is CSASVMGGSPWEQYF. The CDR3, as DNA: TGCAGTGCTAGTGTAATGGGCGGGAGCCCATGGGAGCAGTACTTC.

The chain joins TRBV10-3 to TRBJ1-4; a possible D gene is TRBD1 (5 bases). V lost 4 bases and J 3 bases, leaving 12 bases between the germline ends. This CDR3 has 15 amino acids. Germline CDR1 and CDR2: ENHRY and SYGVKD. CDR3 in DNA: TGTGCCATCAGTGGGACACGCCTCGCTAATGAAAAACTGTTTTTT. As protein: CAISGTRLANEKLFF.

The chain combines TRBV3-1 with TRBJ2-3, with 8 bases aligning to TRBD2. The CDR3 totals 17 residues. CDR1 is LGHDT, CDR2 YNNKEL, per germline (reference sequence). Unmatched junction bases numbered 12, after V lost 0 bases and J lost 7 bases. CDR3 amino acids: CASSQEEMAGGRNTQYF. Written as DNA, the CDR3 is TGTGCCAGCAGCCAAGAAGAGATGGCGGGGGGAAGGAATACGCAGTATTTT.

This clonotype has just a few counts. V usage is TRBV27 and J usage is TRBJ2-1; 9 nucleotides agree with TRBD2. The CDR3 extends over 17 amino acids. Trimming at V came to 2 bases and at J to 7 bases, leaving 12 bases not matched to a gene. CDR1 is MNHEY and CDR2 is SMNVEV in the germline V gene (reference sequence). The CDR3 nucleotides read TGTGCCAGCAGTTTACCGACGACTAGCGGAGGGGGGAATGAGCAGTTCTTC. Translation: CASSLPTTSGGGNEQFF.

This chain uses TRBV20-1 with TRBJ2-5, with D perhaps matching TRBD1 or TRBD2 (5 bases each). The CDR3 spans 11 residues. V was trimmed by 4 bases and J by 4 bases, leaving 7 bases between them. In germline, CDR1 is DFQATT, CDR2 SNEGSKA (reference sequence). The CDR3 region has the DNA TGCAGTGCTATGAGGGGAGAGACCCAGTACTTC. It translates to CSAMRGETQYF.

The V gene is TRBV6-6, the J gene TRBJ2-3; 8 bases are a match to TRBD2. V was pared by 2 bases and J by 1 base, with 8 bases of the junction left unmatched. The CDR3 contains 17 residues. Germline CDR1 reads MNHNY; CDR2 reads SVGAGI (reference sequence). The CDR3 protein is CASSYGVGRGGTDTQYF. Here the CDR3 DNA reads TGTGCCAGCAGTTACGGCGTAGGGCGGGGGGGCACAGATACGCAGTATTTT.

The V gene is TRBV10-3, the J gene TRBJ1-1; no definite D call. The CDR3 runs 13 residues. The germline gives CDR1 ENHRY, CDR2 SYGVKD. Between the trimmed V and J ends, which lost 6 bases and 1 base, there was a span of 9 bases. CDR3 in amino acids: CAIRRVWNTEAFF. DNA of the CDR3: TGTGCCATCAGGAGGGTGTGGAACACTGAAGCTTTCTTT.

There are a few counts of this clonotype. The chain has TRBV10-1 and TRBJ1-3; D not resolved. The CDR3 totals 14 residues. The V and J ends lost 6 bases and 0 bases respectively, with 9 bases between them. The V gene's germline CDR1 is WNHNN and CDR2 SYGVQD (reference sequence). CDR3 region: CASSARPSGNTIYF. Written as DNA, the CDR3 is TGCGCCAGCAGCGCCAGGCCCTCTGGAAACACCATATATTTT.

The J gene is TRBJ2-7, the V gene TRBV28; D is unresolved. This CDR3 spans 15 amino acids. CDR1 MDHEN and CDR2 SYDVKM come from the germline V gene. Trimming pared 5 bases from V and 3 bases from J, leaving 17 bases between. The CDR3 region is CASSHKLYQGYEQYF. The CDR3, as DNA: TGTGCCAGCAGTCATAAACTTTATCAAGGCTACGAGCAGTACTTC.

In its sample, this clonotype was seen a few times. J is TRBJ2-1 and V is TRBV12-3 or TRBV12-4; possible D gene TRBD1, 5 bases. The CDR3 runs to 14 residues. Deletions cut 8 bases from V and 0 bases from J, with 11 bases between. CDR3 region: CASVQGSSYNEQFF. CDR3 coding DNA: TGTGCCAGCGTCCAGGGAAGCTCCTACAATGAGCAGTTCTTC.

CDR3 in DNA: TGTGCCAGCAGTGTGGATGAAAAACTGTTTTTT. Protein: CASSVDEKLFF. The chain couples TRBV28 to TRBJ1-4, with D unresolved. This CDR3 contains 11 residues. Germline CDR1 MDHEN, CDR2 SYDVKM. The V end was cut by 5 bases, the J end by 6 bases, with 4 bases between.

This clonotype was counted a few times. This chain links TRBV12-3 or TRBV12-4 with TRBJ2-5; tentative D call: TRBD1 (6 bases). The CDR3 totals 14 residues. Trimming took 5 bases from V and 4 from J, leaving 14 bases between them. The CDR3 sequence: CASSDHLQGETQYF. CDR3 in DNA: TGTGCCAGCAGTGACCATCTACAGGGAGAGACCCAGTACTTC.

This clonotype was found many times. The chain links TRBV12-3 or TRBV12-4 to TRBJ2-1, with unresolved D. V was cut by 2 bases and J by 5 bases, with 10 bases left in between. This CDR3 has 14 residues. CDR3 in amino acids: CASSLSLPNNEQFF. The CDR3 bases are TGTGCCAGCAGTTTATCGCTACCCAACAATGAGCAGTTCTTC.

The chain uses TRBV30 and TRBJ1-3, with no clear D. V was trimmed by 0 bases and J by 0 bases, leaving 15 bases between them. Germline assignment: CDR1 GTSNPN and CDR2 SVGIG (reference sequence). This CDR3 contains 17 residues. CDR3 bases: TGTGCCTGGAGTGTACTAGGGCCTCCCTACTCTGGAAACACCATATATTTT. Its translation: CAWSVLGPPYSGNTIYF. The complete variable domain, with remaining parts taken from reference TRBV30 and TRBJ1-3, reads SQTIHQWPATLVQPVGSPLSLECTVEGTSNPNLYWYRQAAGRGLQLLFYSVGIGQISSEVPQNLSASRPQDRQFILSSKKLLLSDSGFYLCAWSVLGPPYSGNTIYFGEGSWLTVV.